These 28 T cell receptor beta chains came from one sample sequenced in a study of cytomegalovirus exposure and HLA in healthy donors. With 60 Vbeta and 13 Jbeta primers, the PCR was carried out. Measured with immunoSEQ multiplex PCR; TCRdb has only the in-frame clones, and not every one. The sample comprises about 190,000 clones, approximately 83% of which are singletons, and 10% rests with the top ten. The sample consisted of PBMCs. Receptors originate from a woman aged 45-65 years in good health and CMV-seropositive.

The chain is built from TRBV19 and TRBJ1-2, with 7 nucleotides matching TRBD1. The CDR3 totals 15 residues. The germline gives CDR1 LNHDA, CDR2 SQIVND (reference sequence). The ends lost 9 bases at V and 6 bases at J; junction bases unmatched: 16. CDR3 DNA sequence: TGTGCCAGCACGAGATTACGAGGGGGCCGAGATGGCTACACCTTC. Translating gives CASTRLRGGRDGYTF.

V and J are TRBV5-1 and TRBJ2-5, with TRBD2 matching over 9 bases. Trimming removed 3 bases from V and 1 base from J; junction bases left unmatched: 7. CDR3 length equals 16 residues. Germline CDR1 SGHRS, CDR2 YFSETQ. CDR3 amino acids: CASSSPGLAGQETQYF. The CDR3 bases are TGCGCCAGCAGCTCGCCGGGACTAGCAGGCCAAGAGACCCAGTACTTC.

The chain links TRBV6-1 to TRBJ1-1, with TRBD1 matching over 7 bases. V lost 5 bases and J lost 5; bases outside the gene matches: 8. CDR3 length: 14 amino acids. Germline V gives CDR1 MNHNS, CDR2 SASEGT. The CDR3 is CASSREQGVTEAFF. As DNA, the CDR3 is TGTGCCAGCAGTCGCGAGCAGGGGGTAACTGAAGCTTTCTTT.

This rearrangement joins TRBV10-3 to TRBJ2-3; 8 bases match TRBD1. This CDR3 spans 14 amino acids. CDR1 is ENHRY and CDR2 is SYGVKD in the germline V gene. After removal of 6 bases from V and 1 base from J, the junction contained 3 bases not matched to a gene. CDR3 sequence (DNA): TGTGCCATCAGGGAGGACAGGGGCACAGATACGCAGTATTTT. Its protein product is CAIREDRGTDTQYF.

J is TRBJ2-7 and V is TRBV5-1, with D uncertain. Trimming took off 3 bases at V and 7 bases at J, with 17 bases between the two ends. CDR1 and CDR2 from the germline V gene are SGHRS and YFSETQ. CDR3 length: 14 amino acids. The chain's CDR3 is CASSSGDRPWEQYF. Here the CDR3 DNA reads TGCGCCAGCAGCTCAGGCGATCGGCCTTGGGAGCAGTACTTC.

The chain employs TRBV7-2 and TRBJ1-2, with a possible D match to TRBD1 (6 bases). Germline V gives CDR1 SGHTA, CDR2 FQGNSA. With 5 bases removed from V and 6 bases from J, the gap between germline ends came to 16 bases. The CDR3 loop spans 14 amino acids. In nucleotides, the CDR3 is TGTGCCAGCAGCAAGGACAGCGCTCTCCATGGCTACACCTTC. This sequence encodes CASSKDSALHGYTF.

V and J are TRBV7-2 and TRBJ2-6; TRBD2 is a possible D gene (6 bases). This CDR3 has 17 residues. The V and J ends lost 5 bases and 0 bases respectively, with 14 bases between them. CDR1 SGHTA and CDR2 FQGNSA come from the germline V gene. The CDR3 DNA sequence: TGTGCCAGCAGCACTAGCCTGTTTTACTCTGGGGCCAACGTCCTGACTTTC. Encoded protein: CASSTSLFYSGANVLTF.

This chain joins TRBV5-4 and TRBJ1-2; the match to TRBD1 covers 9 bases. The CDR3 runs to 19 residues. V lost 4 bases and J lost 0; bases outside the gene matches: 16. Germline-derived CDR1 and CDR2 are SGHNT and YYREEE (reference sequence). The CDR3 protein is CASSRGGLTGTGSNYGYTF. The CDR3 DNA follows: TGTGCCAGCAGCCGGGGAGGGTTAACCGGGACAGGGTCTAACTATGGCTACACCTTC.

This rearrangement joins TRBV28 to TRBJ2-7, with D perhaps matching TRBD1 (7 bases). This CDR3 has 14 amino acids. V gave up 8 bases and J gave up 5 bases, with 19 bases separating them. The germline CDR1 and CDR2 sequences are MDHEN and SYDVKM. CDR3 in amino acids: CASGGKQGFHEQYF. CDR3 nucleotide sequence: TGTGCCAGCGGGGGGAAACAGGGGTTCCACGAGCAGTACTTC.

The CDR3 DNA reads as TGTGCCAGCACCCAAAACAGCCTCCTCGGCTACACCTTC. It translates to CASTQNSLLGYTF. The V call is TRBV6-6, the J call TRBJ1-2, with D unresolved. The germline gives CDR1 MNHNY, CDR2 SVGAGI (reference sequence). The CDR3 contains 13 residues. With 7 bases removed from V and 8 bases from J, the gap between germline ends came to 17 bases.

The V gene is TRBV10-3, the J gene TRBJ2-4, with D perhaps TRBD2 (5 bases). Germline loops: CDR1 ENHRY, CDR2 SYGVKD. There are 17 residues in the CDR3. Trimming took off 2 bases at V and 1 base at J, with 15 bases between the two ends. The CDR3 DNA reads TGTGCCATCAGTGAGGGACTCCCATACGGGGCCAAAAACATTCAGTACTTC. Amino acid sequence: CAISEGLPYGAKNIQYF.

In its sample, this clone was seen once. The CDR3 DNA reads as TGTGCCAGTTCGGGGACTAGCACAGATACGCAGTATTTT. Translated: CASSGTSTDTQYF. The chain combines TRBV19 with TRBJ2-3, with a tentative D call TRBD2 (6 bases). CDR3 length equals 13 residues. V lost 8 bases, J lost 0 bases, and 9 bases lay in between. Germline values: CDR1 LNHDA, CDR2 SQIVND (reference sequence).

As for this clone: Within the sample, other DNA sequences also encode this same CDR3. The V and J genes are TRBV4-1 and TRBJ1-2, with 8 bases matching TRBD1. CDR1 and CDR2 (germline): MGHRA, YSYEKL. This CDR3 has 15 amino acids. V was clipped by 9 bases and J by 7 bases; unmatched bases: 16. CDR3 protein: CASSWRTGKEGGYTF. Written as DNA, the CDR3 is TGCGCCAGTAGCTGGCGGACAGGGAAGGAAGGTGGCTACACCTTC.

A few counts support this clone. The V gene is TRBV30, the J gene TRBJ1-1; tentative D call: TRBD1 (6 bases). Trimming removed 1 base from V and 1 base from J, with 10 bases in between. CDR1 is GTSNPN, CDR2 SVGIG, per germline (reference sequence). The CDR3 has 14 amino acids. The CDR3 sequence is CAWSDRVGNTEAFF. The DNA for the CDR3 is TGTGCCTGGAGTGACAGGGTTGGGAACACTGAAGCTTTCTTT.

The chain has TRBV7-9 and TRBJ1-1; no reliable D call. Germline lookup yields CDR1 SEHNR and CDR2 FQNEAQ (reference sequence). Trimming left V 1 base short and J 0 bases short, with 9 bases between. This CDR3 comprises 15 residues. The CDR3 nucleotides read TGTGCCAGCAGCTTAGGGCGGGGAATGAACACTGAAGCTTTCTTT. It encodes CASSLGRGMNTEAFF.

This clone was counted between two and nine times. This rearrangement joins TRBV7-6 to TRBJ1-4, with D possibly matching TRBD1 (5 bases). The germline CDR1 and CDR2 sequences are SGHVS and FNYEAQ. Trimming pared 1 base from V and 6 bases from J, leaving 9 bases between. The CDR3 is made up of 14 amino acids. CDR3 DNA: TGTGCCAGCAGCTTAGGAGGGGAGGATGAAAAACTGTTTTTT. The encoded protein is CASSLGGEDEKLFF.

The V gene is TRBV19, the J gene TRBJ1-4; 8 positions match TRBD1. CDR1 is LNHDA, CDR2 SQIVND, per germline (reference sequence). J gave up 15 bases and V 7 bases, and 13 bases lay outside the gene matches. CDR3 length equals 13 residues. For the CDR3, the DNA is TGTGCCAGTAAGGACAGGGACGGGTCGACGGTGTTTTTT. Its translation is CASKDRDGSTVFF.

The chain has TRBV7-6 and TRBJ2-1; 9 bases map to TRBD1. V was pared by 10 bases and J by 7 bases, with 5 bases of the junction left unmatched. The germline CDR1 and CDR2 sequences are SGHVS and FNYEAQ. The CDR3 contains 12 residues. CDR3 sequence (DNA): TGTGCCACAGGACAGGGGTGGAATGAGCAGTTCTTC. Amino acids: CATGQGWNEQFF.

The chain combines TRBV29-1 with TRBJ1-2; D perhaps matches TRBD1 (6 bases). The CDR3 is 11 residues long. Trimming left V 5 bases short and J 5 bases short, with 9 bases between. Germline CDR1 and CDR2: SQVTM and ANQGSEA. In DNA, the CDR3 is TGCAGCGTTCGACAGGATTATGGCTACACCTTC. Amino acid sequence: CSVRQDYGYTF.

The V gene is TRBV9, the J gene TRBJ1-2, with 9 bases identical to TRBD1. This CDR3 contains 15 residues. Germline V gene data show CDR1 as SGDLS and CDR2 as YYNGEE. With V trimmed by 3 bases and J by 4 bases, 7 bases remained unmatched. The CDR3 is CASSARTGASYGYTF. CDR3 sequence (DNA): TGTGCCAGCAGCGCAAGGACAGGGGCCTCCTATGGCTACACCTTC.

The CDR3 protein is CAISDPTLAGAYEQYF. The CDR3 bases are TGTGCCATCAGTGATCCCACCCTAGCGGGGGCCTACGAGCAGTACTTC. J is TRBJ2-7 and V is TRBV10-3, with TRBD2 matching 10 bases. V shed 3 bases and J 2 bases; nucleotides not matched to a gene: 7. This CDR3 is 16 amino acids long. Germline CDR1 is ENHRY and CDR2 is SYGVKD.

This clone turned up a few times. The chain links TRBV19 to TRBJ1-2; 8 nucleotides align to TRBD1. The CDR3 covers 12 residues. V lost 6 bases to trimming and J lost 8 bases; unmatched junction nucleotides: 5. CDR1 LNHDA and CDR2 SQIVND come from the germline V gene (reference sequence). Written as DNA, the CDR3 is TGTGCCAGTAGCCCGACAGGGGAAGGCTACACCTTC. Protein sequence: CASSPTGEGYTF.

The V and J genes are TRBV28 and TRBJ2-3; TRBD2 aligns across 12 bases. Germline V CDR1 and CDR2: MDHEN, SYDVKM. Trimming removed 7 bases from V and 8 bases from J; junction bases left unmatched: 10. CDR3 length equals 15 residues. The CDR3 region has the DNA TGTGCCAGCACTTCCCTAGCGGGGGGGAAGCGTACGCAGTATTTT. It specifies CASTSLAGGKRTQYF.

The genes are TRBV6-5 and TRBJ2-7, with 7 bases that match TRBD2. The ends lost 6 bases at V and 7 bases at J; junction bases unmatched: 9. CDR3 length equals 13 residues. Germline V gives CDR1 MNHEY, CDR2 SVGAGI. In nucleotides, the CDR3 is TGTGCCAGCAGCCGGGAGTACGGGAGGGAGCAGTACTTC. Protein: CASSREYGREQYF.

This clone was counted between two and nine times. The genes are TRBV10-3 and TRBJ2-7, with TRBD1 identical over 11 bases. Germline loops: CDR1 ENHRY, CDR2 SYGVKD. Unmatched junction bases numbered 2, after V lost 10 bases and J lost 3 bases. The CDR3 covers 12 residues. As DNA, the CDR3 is TGTGCCACCGGGACAGGGGGCTACGAGCAGTACTTC. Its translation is CATGTGGYEQYF.

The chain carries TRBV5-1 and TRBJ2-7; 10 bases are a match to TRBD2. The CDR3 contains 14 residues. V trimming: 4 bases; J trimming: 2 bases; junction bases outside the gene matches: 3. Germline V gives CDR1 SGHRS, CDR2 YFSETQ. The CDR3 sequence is CASSPSGGTYEQYF. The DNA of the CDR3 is TGCGCCAGCAGCCCTAGCGGGGGAACCTACGAGCAGTACTTC.

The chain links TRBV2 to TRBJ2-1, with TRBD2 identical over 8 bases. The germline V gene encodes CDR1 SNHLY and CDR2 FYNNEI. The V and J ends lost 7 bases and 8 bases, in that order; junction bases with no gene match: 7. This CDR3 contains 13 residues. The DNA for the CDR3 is TGTGCCAGCAACTTCGGGGGGGCGTATGAGCAGTTCTTC. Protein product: CASNFGGAYEQFF.

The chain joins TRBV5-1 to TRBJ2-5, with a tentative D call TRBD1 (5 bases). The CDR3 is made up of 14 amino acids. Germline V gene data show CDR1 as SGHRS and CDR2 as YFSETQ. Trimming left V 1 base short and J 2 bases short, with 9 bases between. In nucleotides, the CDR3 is TGCGCCAGCAGCTTGTCAGGGCAACAAGAGACCCAGTACTTC. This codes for CASSLSGQQETQYF.